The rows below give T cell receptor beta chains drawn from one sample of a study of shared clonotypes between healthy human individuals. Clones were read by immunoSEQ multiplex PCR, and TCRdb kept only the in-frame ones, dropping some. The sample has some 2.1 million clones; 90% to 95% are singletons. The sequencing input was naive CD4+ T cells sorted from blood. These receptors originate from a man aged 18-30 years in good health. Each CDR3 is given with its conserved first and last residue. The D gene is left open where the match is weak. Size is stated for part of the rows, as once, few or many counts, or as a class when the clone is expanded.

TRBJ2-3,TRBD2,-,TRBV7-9,TGTGCCAGCAGAACAGGGACTAGCGGGGGGGCCCCAGATACGCAGTATTTT,CASRTGTSGGAPDTQYF
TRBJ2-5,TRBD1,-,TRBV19,TGTGCCAGTACGGTGGCTACAGGGGCGGAGACCCAGTACTTC,CASTVATGAETQYF
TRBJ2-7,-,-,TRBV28,-,CASSSSALGVSYEQYF
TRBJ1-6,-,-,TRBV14,TGTGCCAGCAGCCGCGACAGGAATTCACCCCTCCACTTT,CASSRDRNSPLHF
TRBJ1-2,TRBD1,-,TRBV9,TGTGCCAGCAGCGTAGGGACAGGGTTAGCTAACTATGGCTACACCTTC,CASSVGTGLANYGYTF
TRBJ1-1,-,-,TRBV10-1,TGCGCCAGCAGTGTCGGTGCCGGACAAGCTTTCTTT,CASSVGAGQAFF
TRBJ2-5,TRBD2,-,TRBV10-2,TGCGCCACCAAACCAGCGGGAGGAGAGACCCAGTACTTC,CATKPAGGETQYF
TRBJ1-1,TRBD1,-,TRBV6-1,TGTGCCAGCAGTGAATCAGGGGGCACTGAAGCTTTCTTT,CASSESGGTEAFF
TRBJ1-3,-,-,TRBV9,TGTGCCAGCAGCGTCGACCTCTCTGGAAACACCATATATTTT,CASSVDLSGNTIYF
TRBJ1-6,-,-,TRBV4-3,TGCGCCAGCAGCCAAGAATGGGGAAATTCACCCCTCCACTTT,CASSQEWGNSPLHF
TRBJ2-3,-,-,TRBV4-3,TGCGCCAGCAGCCAATATCAGGGCCCAGATACGCAGTATTTT,CASSQYQGPDTQYF
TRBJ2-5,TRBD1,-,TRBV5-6,TGTGCCAGCAGCCCGGACAGGGGCGGAGAGACCCAGTACTTC,CASSPDRGGETQYF
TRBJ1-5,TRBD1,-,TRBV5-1,TGCGCCAGCAGCACCGGGACAGGGGGCAATCAGCCCCAGCATTTT,CASSTGTGGNQPQHF
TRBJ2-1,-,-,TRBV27,TGTGCCAGCAGACCCCAACTAGGGGGCTCCTACAATGAGCAGTTCTTC,CASRPQLGGSYNEQFF
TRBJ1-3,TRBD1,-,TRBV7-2,TGTGCCAGCAGCTTGGAGGGGGCTGCTGGAAACACCATATATTTT,CASSLEGAAGNTIYF
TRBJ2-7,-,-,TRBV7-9,TGTGCCAGCAGCCTAGTGCCTGCAGGGAGCTCCTACGAGCAGTACTTC,CASSLVPAGSSYEQYF
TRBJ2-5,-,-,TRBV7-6,TGTGCCAGCAGCAGGGGACTTAAAGAGACCCAGTACTTC,CASSRGLKETQYF
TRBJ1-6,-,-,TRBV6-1,TGTGCCAGCAAGTTACCACAGGGTTCACCCCTCCACTTT,CASKLPQGSPLHF
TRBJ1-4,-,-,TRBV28,TGTGCCAGCAGTTTACCCACGGGGTGGACCACTAATGAAAAACTGTTTTTT,CASSLPTGWTTNEKLFF
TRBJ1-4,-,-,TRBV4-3,TGCGCCAGCAGCCAATCCATTCGGGACGGATATTCTAATGAAAAACTGTTTTTT,CASSQSIRDGYSNEKLFF
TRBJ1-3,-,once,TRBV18,TGTGCCAGCTCGCTACAGGGAAATTCTGGAAACACCATATATTTT,CASSLQGNSGNTIYF
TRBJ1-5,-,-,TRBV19,TGTGCCAGTAGTATAGATCTCTCCCAGCCCCAGCATTTT,CASSIDLSQPQHF
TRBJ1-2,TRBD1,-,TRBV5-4,TGTGCCAGCAGCTTGGGTGGGACAGGGGGCAGTGGCTACACCTTC,CASSLGGTGGSGYTF
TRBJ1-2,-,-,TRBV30,TGTGCCTGGGCGAAAACAAATCAGGGATATGGCTACACCTTC,CAWAKTNQGYGYTF
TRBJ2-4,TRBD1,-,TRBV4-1,TGCGCCAGCAGCCAAGGGGCAGGGGGCTTTGTCAAAAACATTCAGTACTTC,CASSQGAGGFVKNIQYF
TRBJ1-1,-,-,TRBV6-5,TGTGCCAGCAGTTACTCAGGGTCGGCAGCTTTCTTT,CASSYSGSAAFF
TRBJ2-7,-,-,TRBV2,TGTGCCAGCAGGTCAGCCTCGTCCGAGCAGTACTTC,CASRSASSEQYF
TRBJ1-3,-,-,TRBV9,TGTGCCAGCAGCGTAGACTCTGGAAACACCATATATTTT,CASSVDSGNTIYF
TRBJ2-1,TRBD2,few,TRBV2,TGTGCCAGCAACGAGGGACTAGCGGGAACGGATGAGCAGTTCTTC,CASNEGLAGTDEQFF
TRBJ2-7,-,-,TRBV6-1,TGTGCCAGCAGTGGTGAAGTGAAGACCTACGAGCAGTACTTC,CASSGEVKTYEQYF
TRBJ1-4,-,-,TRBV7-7,TGTGCTAGCAGCTTAGCGCGGACGGAACCCCGGATAGCGAAACTGTTTTTT,CASSLARTEPRIAKLFF
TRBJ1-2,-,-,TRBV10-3,TGTGCCATCAGTTTAATGTTCGACAGCGAATACTACACCTTC,CAISLMFDSEYYTF
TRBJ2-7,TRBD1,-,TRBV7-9,TGTGCCAGCAGCCCCGGACAGGGGGGCGAGCAGTACTTC,CASSPGQGGEQYF
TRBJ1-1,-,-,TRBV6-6,TGTGCCAGCAGTTACGATACAGGGAGTACTGAAGCTTTCTTT,CASSYDTGSTEAFF
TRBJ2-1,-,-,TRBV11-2,TGTGCCAGCAGCTTAGCAGGCAGGTCCAATGAGCAGTTCTTC,CASSLAGRSNEQFF
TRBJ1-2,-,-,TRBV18,TGTGCCAGCTCACTTCAGAAAAACTATGGCTACACCTTC,CASSLQKNYGYTF
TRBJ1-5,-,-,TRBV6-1,TGTGCCAGCAGTGAAGGCCTGGGGGGTCAGCCCCAGCATTTT,CASSEGLGGQPQHF
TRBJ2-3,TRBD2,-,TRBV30,TGTGCCTGGAGTGTACGGACCGCGGGAGGGACAGATACGCAGTATTTT,CAWSVRTAGGTDTQYF
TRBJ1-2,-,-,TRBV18,TGTGCCAGCTCCCCGACAGAACATAACTATGGCTACACCTTC,CASSPTEHNYGYTF
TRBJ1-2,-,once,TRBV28,TGTGCCAGCAGTTTTCTCTATGGCTACACCTTC,CASSFLYGYTF
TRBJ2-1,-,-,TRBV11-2,TGTGCCAGCAGCTTAGCGACTGAGCAGTTCTTC,CASSLATEQFF
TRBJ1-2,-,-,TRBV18,TGTGCCAGCTCACCAGGGACCGAGAACTATGGCTACACCTTC,CASSPGTENYGYTF